Sequencing of this T cell receptor beta chain was carried out in a study of T cells after yellow fever vaccination. Trimming removed 3 bases at V and 0 bases at J, with 8 bases between. This CDR3 comprises 15 residues. Germline V gives CDR1 SEHNR, CDR2 FQNEAQ (reference sequence). A single record per CDR3 protein comes from TCRdb applying MiXCR to the 5' RACE reads. In the table there are approximately 350,000 distinct CDR3 sequences, approximately 10% of which are singletons. This clonotype came up many times. What it recognizes is unknown. Broader study findings: Only a small proportion of the clonotypes turned up in both the CD4 and the CD8 compartments, likely arising from convergent recombination. Most clones from primary vaccination resurfaced after the booster (around 97% CD4, over 85% CD8).

This TCR was recovered from a man between 18 and 29 years old who received the YFV17D yellow fever vaccine. The input for sequencing was PBMCs, taken on the day of the first yellow fever vaccination. This sequence joins TRBV7-9 and TRBJ2-2; TRBD2 might be the D (5 bases). CDR3 coding DNA: TGTGCCAGCAGCTTGGACTCTCCGAACACCGGGGAGCTGTTTTTT. The encoded protein is CASSLDSPNTGELFF.